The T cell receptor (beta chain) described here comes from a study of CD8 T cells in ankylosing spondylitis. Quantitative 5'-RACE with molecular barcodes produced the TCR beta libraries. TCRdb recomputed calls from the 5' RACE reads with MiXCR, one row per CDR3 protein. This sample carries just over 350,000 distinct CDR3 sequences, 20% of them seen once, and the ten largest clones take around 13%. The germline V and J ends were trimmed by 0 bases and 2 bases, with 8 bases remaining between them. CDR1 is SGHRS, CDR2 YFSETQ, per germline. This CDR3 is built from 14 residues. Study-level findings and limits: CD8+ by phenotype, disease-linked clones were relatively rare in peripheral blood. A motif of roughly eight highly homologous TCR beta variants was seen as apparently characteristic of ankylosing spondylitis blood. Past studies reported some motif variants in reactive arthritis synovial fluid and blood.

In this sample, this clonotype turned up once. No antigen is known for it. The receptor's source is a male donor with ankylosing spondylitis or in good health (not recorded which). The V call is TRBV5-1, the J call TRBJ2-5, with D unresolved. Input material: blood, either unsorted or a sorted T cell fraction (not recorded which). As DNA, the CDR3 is TGCGCCAGCAGCTTGGGGTCGGAGCAAGAGACCCAGTACTTC. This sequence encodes CASSLGSEQETQYF.